The rows below give T cell receptor beta chains drawn from one sample of a study of early T cells in non-severe SARS-CoV-2 infection. MiXCR, run by TCRdb on the 5' RACE reads, gives a single entry per CDR3 protein. The sample has fewer than 30,000 distinct CDR3 sequences; about 4.5% are singletons. Sequenced material: whole blood. The receptors were sampled from an adult who was a healthcare worker with PCR-confirmed SARS-CoV-2 infection or an uninfected control (not recorded which). Both conserved end residues are part of each CDR3. A D gene is named only where the DNA matches it firmly. Clone size is shown for a subset of rows, as once, few, many or a class of expanded clone.

j_gene | abundance | d_gene | v_gene | CDR3aa | CDR3nt
TRBJ2-4 | - | - | TRBV5-4 | CASSLGRRGENIQYF | TGTGCCAGCAGCTTGGGTCGGCGGGGAGAAAACATTCAGTACTTC
TRBJ2-7 | - | - | TRBV7-7 | CASSPGGQSYEQYF | TGTGCTAGCAGCCCTGGCGGCCAGTCCTACGAGCAGTACTTC
TRBJ1-1 | many | - | TRBV6-5 | CASRYGSLGNTEAFF | TGTGCCAGCAGATATGGATCGCTTGGGAACACTGAAGCTTTCTTT
TRBJ1-5 | few | - | TRBV19 | CASSMGPAFNQPQHF | TGTGCCAGTAGTATGGGCCCGGCGTTTAATCAGCCCCAGCATTTT
TRBJ1-6 | - | - | TRBV7-8 | CASSLGPNSPLHF | TGTGCCAGCAGCTTAGGGCCAAATTCACCCCTCCACTTT
TRBJ2-5 | few | TRBD2 | TRBV6-6 | CASSYLLREPQETQYF | TGTGCCAGCAGTTACCTCTTGCGGGAGCCCCAAGAGACCCAGTACTTC
TRBJ2-7 | many | TRBD1 | TRBV11-2 | CASSSQGAYEQYF | TGTGCCAGCAGCTCTCAGGGGGCCTACGAGCAGTACTTC
TRBJ1-4 | many | - | TRBV19 | CASSITGTTNEKLFF | TGTGCCAGTAGTATTACAGGGACGACTAATGAAAAACTGTTTTTT
TRBJ2-5 | many | - | TRBV10-3 | CAISPGMQETQYF | TGTGCCATCAGCCCCGGGATGCAAGAGACCCAGTACTTC
TRBJ2-1 | many | TRBD2 | TRBV5-1 | CASSSGLAGLNEQFF | TGCGCCAGCAGCTCGGGACTAGCGGGTTTGAATGAGCAGTTCTTC
TRBJ1-1 | few | - | TRBV6-6 | CASSYPQVEAFF | TGTGCCAGCAGTTACCCCCAGGTCGAAGCTTTCTTT
TRBJ2-1 | many | - | TRBV7-6 | CASSLEARGPGRLAPHNEQFF | TGTGCCAGCAGCCTCGAAGCCAGAGGACCGGGACGGCTCGCCCCTCACAATGAGCAGTTCTTC
TRBJ2-2 | many | TRBD2 | TRBV12-3/TRBV12-4 | CASSSPPGGRVTGELFF | TGTGCCAGCAGTTCCCCCCCGGGAGGGAGGGTTACCGGGGAGCTGTTTTTT
TRBJ2-1 | many | TRBD2 | TRBV10-2 | CASRGTIGLAGGYNEQFF | TGCGCCAGCAGGGGAACAATCGGACTAGCGGGAGGGTACAATGAGCAGTTCTTC
TRBJ1-1 | many | - | TRBV28 | CASSPGSSGDTEAFF | TGTGCCAGCAGCCCTGGATCTTCTGGAGACACTGAAGCTTTCTTT
TRBJ1-2 | - | - | TRBV10-3 | CAITQEGCGYTF | TGTGCCATCACCCAGGAGGGCTGCGGCTACACCTTC
TRBJ2-7 | many | - | TRBV6-1 | CASSEALPGGPHYEQYF | TGTGCCAGCAGTGAAGCCCTCCCCGGAGGGCCTCACTACGAGCAGTACTTC
TRBJ2-1 | many | - | TRBV10-1 | CASSSPLMNEQFF | TGCGCCAGCAGTAGCCCTCTGATGAATGAGCAGTTCTTC
TRBJ2-2 | many | TRBD2 | TRBV12-3/TRBV12-4 | CASSAQTSGRHGELFF | TGTGCCAGCAGTGCACAGACTAGCGGGAGGCACGGGGAGCTGTTTTTT
TRBJ1-1 | many | - | TRBV7-6 | CASSFPPGDTEAFF | TGTGCCAGCAGCTTCCCACCGGGGGATACTGAAGCTTTCTTT
TRBJ1-6 | many | - | TRBV28 | CASSLNSPLHF | TGTGCCAGCAGTTTGAACTCACCCCTCCACTTT
TRBJ2-2 | many | TRBD2 | TRBV11-1 | CASSFVRTSGSSGELFF | TGTGCCAGCAGCTTTGTCCGGACTAGCGGGAGTAGTGGGGAGCTGTTTTTT